This T cell receptor beta chain was captured by sequencing in a study of human T cells and chemical hapten exposure. A single record per CDR3 protein comes from TCRdb applying MiXCR to the RACE reads. The sample holds about 120,000 distinct CDR3 sequences; approximately 10% are singletons and the top ten take 2.4%. As to time point: patch test 3, about 24 weeks after DPC sensitization. Treatment here: therapeutic diphenylcyclopropenone sensitization with weekly scalp DPC. This clonotype has more than one count but fewer than ten. CDR1 and CDR2 (germline): ENHRY, SYGVKD. This CDR3 is 15 amino acids long. Trimming at V came to 5 bases and at J to 1 base, leaving 4 bases not matched to a gene.

This sequence was found in a woman in her 50s with alopecia areata. Some clones in this sample may be carry-over from other donors' samples. The J gene is TRBJ2-4, the V gene TRBV10-3; 8 nucleotides line up with TRBD1. Sequenced material: whole blood, taken in connection with sensitization to the hapten diphenylcyclopropenone (DPC). The CDR3 DNA is TGTGCCATCAGTTTGACAGGGGAGGCCAAAAACATTCAGTACTTC. Translation: CAISLTGEAKNIQYF.